This T cell receptor beta chain was captured by sequencing in a study of cytomegalovirus exposure and HLA in healthy donors. The CDR3 extends over 12 amino acids. PCR employed 60 Vbeta and 13 Jbeta primers. Sequenced by immunoSEQ multiplex PCR; TCRdb stores in-frame clones only, minus some. The data hold approximately 150,000 clones, with 77% observed a single time. The source is a woman between 40 and 50 years old in good health and CMV-seropositive. Sequenced: PBMCs. This chain uses TRBV21-1 with TRBJ2-7; the table's D gene call, TRBD2, was not cross checked with the DNA. TRBV21-1 is a listed pseudogene. CDR3 nucleotides: TGTGCCAGCGCTGACGGCGGCGGAGAGCAGTACTTC. It is translated as CASADGGGEQYF.